The 23 T cell receptor beta chains below were found in one sample sequenced in a study of blood T cell repertoires in COVID-19 (dated by TCRdb to the early 2020s). The library was produced with the immunoSEQ multiplex PCR assay. TCRdb provides this immuneACCESS table in a form limited to in-frame rearrangements. Some clones are lacking; in checked studies, under half of them reflect an unresolved V gene, and why the rest are absent is not known. For this sample the table gives about 220,000 clones, of which 84% were detected only once. The top ten clonotypes cover 2% to 2.5% of the sample. Sequencing was performed on peripheral blood. The receptors derive from a middle-aged man who had recovered from COVID-19.

The J gene is TRBJ2-3, the V gene TRBV5-4, with 8 bases identical to TRBD2. Germline V CDR1 and CDR2: SGHNT, YYREEE (reference sequence). The junction had 6 bases not matched to a gene; V was cut back by 3 bases and J by 0 bases. This CDR3 has 16 amino acids. The CDR3 nucleotides are TGTGCCAGCAGCTACAGACTAGCGACTAGCACAGATACGCAGTATTTT. This encodes CASSYRLATSTDTQYF. The whole variable domain, remainder taken from reference TRBV5-4 and TRBJ2-3, is ETGVTQSPTHLIKTRGQQVTLRCSSQSGHNTVSWYQQALGQGPQFIFQYYREEENGRGNFPPRFSGLQFPNYSSELNVNALELDDSALYLCASSYRLATSTDTQYFGPGTRLTVL.

This chain joins TRBV24-1 and TRBJ2-2, with 7 bases identical to TRBD2. This CDR3 has 15 amino acids. Trimming cost V 12 bases and J 1 base; bases outside gene matches: 10. The germline gives CDR1 KGHDR, CDR2 SFDVKD. CDR3 region: CAPHLAGENTGELFF. The CDR3 DNA is TGTGCCCCCCACCTCGCGGGAGAGAACACCGGGGAGCTGTTTTTT.

This sequence joins TRBV5-1 and TRBJ2-1; TRBD1 matches 7 bases. Germline CDR1 and CDR2: SGHRS and YFSETQ. V lost 5 bases to trimming and J lost 2 bases; unmatched junction nucleotides: 7. The CDR3 loop spans 15 amino acids. The CDR3 region is CASRDNRGAYNEQFF. The CDR3 bases are TGCGCCAGCAGGGATAACAGGGGAGCCTACAATGAGCAGTTCTTC.

This clone turned up a few times. V is TRBV27 and J is TRBJ2-5, with 7 bases identical to TRBD1. CDR1 and CDR2 from the germline V gene are MNHEY and SMNVEV (reference sequence). The CDR3 is made up of 16 amino acids. The V and J ends lost 5 bases and 5 bases, in that order; junction bases with no gene match: 14. The CDR3 spells CASSPGNRGRRETQYF. The DNA for the CDR3 is TGTGCCAGCAGTCCAGGGAACAGGGGCCGCAGGGAGACCCAGTACTTC.

The chain uses TRBV19 and TRBJ2-1; the D gene is possibly TRBD1 (6 bases). The V gene's germline CDR1 is LNHDA and CDR2 SQIVND (reference sequence). The CDR3 runs to 13 residues. V lost 5 bases and J lost 6, with 11 bases in between. CDR3 sequence: CASSPQGSNEQFF. In nucleotides, the CDR3 is TGTGCCAGTAGTCCTCAGGGGAGCAATGAGCAGTTCTTC.

The chain is built from TRBV11-3 and TRBJ1-3, with D perhaps matching TRBD1 (6 bases). CDR1 and CDR2 from the germline V gene are SGHNT and YENEEA. V dropped 5 bases and J dropped 7 bases, with 18 bases sitting between them. This CDR3 spans 15 amino acids. The CDR3 DNA is TGTGCCAGCAGCCCACAGCCAGGGGCCGGGAACACCATATATTTT. Its translation is CASSPQPGAGNTIYF.

The chain couples TRBV6-2 or TRBV6-3 to TRBJ2-1; 9 positions match TRBD2. V lost 0 bases and J lost 3; bases outside the gene matches: 6. This CDR3 is 17 amino acids long. CDR1 and CDR2 from the germline V gene are MNHEY and SVGEGT. The CDR3 region has the DNA TGTGCCAGCAGTTACTCGCCCAGCGGGGGGATCTACAATGAGCAGTTCTTC. As protein: CASSYSPSGGIYNEQFF.

This clone was counted between two and nine times. The CDR3 DNA reads as TGTGCCAGCACCCGGGGGGTTGAGCAGTTCTTC. It encodes CASTRGVEQFF. The V gene is TRBV27, the J gene TRBJ2-1, with 7 bases identical to TRBD2. Germline V gene data show CDR1 as MNHEY and CDR2 as SMNVEV (reference sequence). The CDR3 contains 11 residues. The V gene end was trimmed by 7 bases and the J gene end by 9 bases; junction bases not matched to a gene: 3.

This rearrangement joins TRBV19 to TRBJ2-7, with 10 bases that match TRBD2. There are 18 residues in the CDR3. Germline loops: CDR1 LNHDA, CDR2 SQIVND (reference sequence). Trimming at V came to 2 bases and at J to 0 bases, leaving 10 bases not matched to a gene. The CDR3 loop is CASSIRQAGGTDSYEQYF. In nucleotides, the CDR3 is TGTGCCAGTAGTATACGTCAAGCGGGAGGGACGGACTCCTACGAGCAGTACTTC. Full variable domain (missing parts from reference TRBV19 and TRBJ2-7): DGGITQSPKYLFRKEGQNVTLSCEQNLNHDAMYWYRQDPGQGLRLIYYSQIVNDFQKGDIAEGYSVSREKKESFPLTVTSAQKNPTAFYLCASSIRQAGGTDSYEQYFGPGTRLTVT.

This clone was picked up many times. The J gene is TRBJ2-2, the V gene TRBV4-2; D remains ambiguous. V was pared by 1 base and J by 3 bases, with 12 bases between. The CDR3 is made up of 16 amino acids. Looked up from germline, CDR1 is LGHNA and CDR2 is YNFKEQ. CDR3 loop: CASSQVVGQDTGELFF. The CDR3 nucleotides are TGTGCCAGCAGCCAAGTTGTGGGCCAGGACACCGGGGAGCTGTTTTTT.

This sequence joins TRBV7-2 and TRBJ2-7; a weak D match, TRBD1 (5 bases). Germline V gene lookup returns CDR1 SGHTA and CDR2 FQGNSA. The CDR3 extends over 14 amino acids. V gave up 4 bases and J gave up 3 bases, with 13 bases separating them. The CDR3 sequence: CASSSLLGHYEQYF. CDR3 bases: TGTGCCAGCAGCTCCCTGTTGGGGCACTACGAGCAGTACTTC.

The gene calls are TRBV5-1 and TRBJ1-2; D not certain. The CDR3 loop spans 15 amino acids. The V end lost 1 base, the J end lost 2 bases, and 12 bases lay between the germline ends. CDR1 is SGHRS, CDR2 YFSETQ, per germline. CDR3 bases: TGCGCCAGCAGCTTGTATGGTGAGGCCAACTATGGCTACACCTTC. Amino acid sequence: CASSLYGEANYGYTF.

The J gene is TRBJ1-1, the V gene TRBV27, with 11 bases matching TRBD1. With V trimmed by 6 bases and J by 9 bases, 12 bases remained unmatched. The CDR3 runs to 15 residues. The germline V gene encodes CDR1 MNHEY and CDR2 SMNVEV (reference sequence). In DNA form, the CDR3 reads TGTGCCAGCAGGGAAATAGGGACAGGGGGTGTGAAAGCTTTCTTT. Protein product: CASREIGTGGVKAFF.

The J gene is TRBJ2-1, the V gene TRBV18; D not resolved. CDR3 size: 15 residues. V gave up 2 bases and J gave up 0 bases, with 8 bases separating them. Germline CDR1 is KGHSH and CDR2 is LQKENI. For the CDR3, the DNA is TGTGCCAGCTCACCAGGAGAAAGCTCCTACAATGAGCAGTTCTTC. This codes for CASSPGESSYNEQFF.

This clone was detected a few times. The chain employs TRBV7-2 and TRBJ1-2; D might be TRBD1 (5 bases). CDR3 length equals 14 residues. Germline V lookup: CDR1 SGHTA, CDR2 FQGNSA. Trimming took 3 bases from V and 2 from J, leaving 10 bases between them. The CDR3 loop is CASSFKDRNYGYTF. The CDR3 DNA sequence: TGTGCCAGCAGCTTCAAAGACAGAAACTATGGCTACACCTTC.

The rearrangement joins TRBV19 to TRBJ1-2; D might be TRBD1 (5 bases). CDR1 and CDR2 (germline): LNHDA, SQIVND (reference sequence). Trimming cost V 6 bases and J 2 bases, with 16 bases left between them. The CDR3 is 15 residues long. The CDR3 sequence is CASSDEWGVNYGYTF. The CDR3 DNA is TGTGCCAGTAGCGACGAGTGGGGGGTAAACTATGGCTACACCTTC.

This sequence joins TRBV14 and TRBJ2-7, with 8 bases aligning to TRBD1. The CDR3 totals 15 residues. J lost 0 bases, V lost 4 bases, and 5 bases had no gene match. CDR1 and CDR2 from the germline V gene are SGHDN and FVKESK. The CDR3 here is CASSRRGPFSYEQYF. CDR3 DNA sequence: TGTGCCAGCAGCCGCAGGGGGCCCTTCTCCTACGAGCAGTACTTC.

The chain joins TRBV18 to TRBJ1-3, with D possibly being TRBD1 (6 bases). Trimming stripped 6 bases from V and 8 bases from J, with 14 bases between. The CDR3 totals 13 residues. From germline, CDR1 is KGHSH and CDR2 LQKENI. DNA of the CDR3: TGTGCCAGCTCCTACAGGGAGACGGACACCATATATTTT. Encoded protein: CASSYRETDTIYF.

V and J are TRBV6-2 or TRBV6-3 and TRBJ2-2; TRBD1 might be the D (5 bases). The CDR3 spans 15 residues. CDR1 and CDR2 (germline): MNHEY, SVGEGT. Trimming stripped 5 bases from V and 1 base from J, with 11 bases between. The CDR3 loop reads CASSRTLKNTGELFF. The CDR3 DNA follows: TGTGCCAGCAGTAGGACATTGAAGAACACCGGGGAGCTGTTTTTT.

This clone appeared a single time. This chain uses TRBV30 with TRBJ2-1, with 10 bases identical to TRBD2. This CDR3 is 17 amino acids long. From germline, CDR1 is GTSNPN and CDR2 SVGIG (reference sequence). After removal of 0 bases from V and 9 bases from J, the junction contained 14 bases not matched to a gene. The CDR3 spells CAWSVYLPGLALGEQFF. CDR3 coding DNA: TGTGCCTGGAGTGTATATCTTCCGGGACTAGCGCTAGGTGAGCAGTTCTTC.

The chain employs TRBV3-1 (or the pseudogene TRBV3-2) and TRBJ2-1; 8 bases line up with TRBD2. V gave up 2 bases and J gave up 7 bases; unmatched junction bases: 10. Germline CDR1 is LGHDT and CDR2 is YNNKEL (reference sequence). This CDR3 comprises 16 residues. For the CDR3, the DNA is TGTGCCAGCAGCCAAAACGGGGGGGCCTTTTCTAATGAGCAGTTCTTC. Translating gives CASSQNGGAFSNEQFF.

CDR3 DNA: TGTGCCAGCAGCTTAGCCAAACTAGCGGGAGGTGGTGAGCAGTTCTTC. Translation: CASSLAKLAGGGEQFF. V and J are TRBV7-9 and TRBJ2-1; 12 bases fit TRBD2. This CDR3 contains 16 residues. Per the germline V gene, CDR1 is SEHNR and CDR2 is FQNEAQ (reference sequence). V lost 0 bases, J lost 9 bases, and 6 bases stayed unmatched.

The gene calls are TRBV5-1 and TRBJ1-2; 8 bases match TRBD1. The V gene's germline CDR1 is SGHRS and CDR2 YFSETQ. Germline trimming cut 3 bases from V and 3 bases from J; bases unmatched to any gene: 4. The CDR3 contains 14 residues. CDR3 sequence reads: CASSSTGQDYGYTF. The CDR3 DNA reads as TGCGCCAGCAGCTCTACGGGACAGGACTATGGCTACACCTTC.